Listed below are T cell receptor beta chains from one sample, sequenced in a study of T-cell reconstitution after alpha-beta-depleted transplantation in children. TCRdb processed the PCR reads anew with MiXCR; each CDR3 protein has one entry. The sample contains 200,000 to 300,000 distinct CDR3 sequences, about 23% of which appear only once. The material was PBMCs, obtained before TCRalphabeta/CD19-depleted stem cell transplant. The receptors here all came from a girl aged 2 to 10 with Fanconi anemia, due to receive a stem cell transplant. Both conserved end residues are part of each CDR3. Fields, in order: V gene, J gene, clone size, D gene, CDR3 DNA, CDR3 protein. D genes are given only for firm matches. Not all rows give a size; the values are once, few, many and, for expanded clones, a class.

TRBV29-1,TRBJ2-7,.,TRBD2,TGCAGCGTTGAACTAGCGGGAGACTACGAGCAGTACTTC,CSVELAGDYEQYF
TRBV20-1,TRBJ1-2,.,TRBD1,TGCAGTGCTAGAGACCAGGGACAGGGGGCGCGCCATGGCTACACCTTC,CSARDQGQGARHGYTF
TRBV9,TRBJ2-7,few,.,TGTGCCAGCAGCTCCCGACCGGGACTGGACTACGAGCAGTACTTC,CASSSRPGLDYEQYF
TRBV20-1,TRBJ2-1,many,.,TGCAGTGCTACCCGCGGGTTCTTC,CSATRGFF
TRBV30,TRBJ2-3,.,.,TGTGCCTGGAGTGTTGTCACAGATACGCAGTATTTT,CAWSVVTDTQYF
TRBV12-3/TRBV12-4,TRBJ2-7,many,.,TGTGCCAGCAGTTTTGGAGCGGGTTCCTACGAGCAGTACTTC,CASSFGAGSYEQYF
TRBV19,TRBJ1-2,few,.,TGTGCCAGTAGTCTTAGTGGACTCATGGACTATGGCTACACCTTC,CASSLSGLMDYGYTF
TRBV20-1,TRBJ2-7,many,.,TGCAGTGCTAGAGGGAGGCTCTACGAGCAGTACTTC,CSARGRLYEQYF
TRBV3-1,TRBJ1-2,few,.,TGTGCCAGCAGCCAGATTGACAGCGGCTACACCTTC,CASSQIDSGYTF
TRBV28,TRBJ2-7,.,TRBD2,TGTGCCAGCATCCGGACTAGCGGGACAGCCTACGAGCAGTACTTC,CASIRTSGTAYEQYF
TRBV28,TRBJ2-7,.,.,TGTGCCAGCAGTTTAATCGGCCCTCCCTACGAGCAGTACTTC,CASSLIGPPYEQYF
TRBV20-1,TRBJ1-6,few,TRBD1,TGCAGTGCTAGGGCGGGGACAGGGATCTCACCCCTCCACTTT,CSARAGTGISPLHF
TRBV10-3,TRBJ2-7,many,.,TGTGCCATCTCATACGGGGGTTACGAGCAGTACTTC,CAISYGGYEQYF
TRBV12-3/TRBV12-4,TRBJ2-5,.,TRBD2,TGTGCCAGCAGGTCAGGACTAGCGGGGGGGCCGGTGAAAGAGACCCAGTACTTC,CASRSGLAGGPVKETQYF
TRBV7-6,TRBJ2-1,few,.,TGTGCCAGCAGCTTCGGCTCCCACAATGAGCAGTTCTTC,CASSFGSHNEQFF
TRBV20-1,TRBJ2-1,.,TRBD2,TGCAGTGCTAGAGATTACAAACTAGCGGGAGGCGGTCCCAATGAGCAGTTCTTC,CSARDYKLAGGGPNEQFF
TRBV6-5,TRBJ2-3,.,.,TGTGCCAGCAGGCAACCCCCAGATACGCAGTATTTT,CASRQPPDTQYF
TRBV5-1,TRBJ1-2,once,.,TGCGCCAGCAGCTTGGCCCGAGGGGCTGGCTACACCTTC,CASSLARGAGYTF
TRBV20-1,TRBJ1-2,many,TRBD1,TGCAGTGCTAGTTTGGTGACAGGGGGTGGCTACACCTTC,CSASLVTGGGYTF